The entry below describes one T cell receptor beta chain. These data belong to a study of cytomegalovirus exposure and HLA in healthy donors. The PCR contained 60 Vbeta and 13 Jbeta primers. This table comes from immunoSEQ multiplex PCR, and its TCRdb copy is limited to in-frame clones, with some not included. The sample holds approximately 58,000 clones; roughly 84% are singletons and the top ten take more than 3.5%. The receptor was isolated from a man in his thirties or forties in good health and CMV-seronegative. Material: PBMCs.

CDR3 protein: CAISPPTSGGAIYEQYF. The DNA of the CDR3 is TGTGCCATCAGTCCTCCGACTAGCGGGGGGGCTATTTACGAGCAGTACTTC. The chain recombines TRBV10-3 with TRBJ2-7; 14 nucleotides match TRBD2. The germline CDR1 and CDR2 sequences are ENHRY and SYGVKD. V lost 5 bases, J lost 4 bases, and 10 bases stayed unmatched. The CDR3 loop spans 17 amino acids.